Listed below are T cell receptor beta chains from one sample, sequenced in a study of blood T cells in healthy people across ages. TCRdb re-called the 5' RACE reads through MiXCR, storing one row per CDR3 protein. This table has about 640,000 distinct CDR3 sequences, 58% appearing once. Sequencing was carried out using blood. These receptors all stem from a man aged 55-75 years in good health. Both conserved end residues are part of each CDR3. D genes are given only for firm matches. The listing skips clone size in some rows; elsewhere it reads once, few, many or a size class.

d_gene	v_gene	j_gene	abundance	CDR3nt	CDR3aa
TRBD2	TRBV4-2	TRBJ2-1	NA	TGTGCCAGCAGCCCCATTCCGGGACTAGCGGCCTACGAGCAGTTCTTC	CASSPIPGLAAYEQFF
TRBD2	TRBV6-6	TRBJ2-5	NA	TGTGCCAGCAGTTACCCGAAGCTAGCGGGGCGAGAGACCCAGTACTTC	CASSYPKLAGRETQYF
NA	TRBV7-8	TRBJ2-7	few	TGTGCCAGCAGCTTAGGCCCCCCCCGCGAGCAGTACTTC	CASSLGPPREQYF
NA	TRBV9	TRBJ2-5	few	TGTGCCAGCAGCGTAGATGCAGGTCGGCAGACCCAGTACTTC	CASSVDAGRQTQYF
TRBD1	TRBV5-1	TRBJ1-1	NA	TGCGCCAGCAAGGACAGGGTGGACGCTGAAGCTTTCTTT	CASKDRVDAEAFF
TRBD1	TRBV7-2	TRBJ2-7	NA	TGTGCCAGCAGCAGATATTCTCCCCGGGACAGGGGGCTCGAGCAGTACTTC	CASSRYSPRDRGLEQYF
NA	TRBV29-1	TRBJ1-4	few	TGCAGCGTTGCAGGAGCAACTAATGAAAAACTGTTTTTT	CSVAGATNEKLFF
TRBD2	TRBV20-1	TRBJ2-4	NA	TGCAGTGCTAGAGATTGGGGGGGGAAAAACATTCAGTACTTC	CSARDWGGKNIQYF
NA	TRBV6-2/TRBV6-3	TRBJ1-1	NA	TGTGCCAGCAGTTCCCCCAGGGGCAGGGACACTGAAGCTTTCTTT	CASSSPRGRDTEAFF
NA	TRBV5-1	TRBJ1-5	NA	TGCGCCAGCAGCTTGGGGCCCGGGGAGGGTCAGCCCCAGCATTTT	CASSLGPGEGQPQHF
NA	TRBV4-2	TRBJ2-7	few	TGTGCCAGCAGCCACACCCAGGGAAACGAGCAGTACTTC	CASSHTQGNEQYF
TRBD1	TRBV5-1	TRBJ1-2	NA	TGCGCCAGCAGCTTGGGACAGGGCAAGGGGGGCTACACCTTC	CASSLGQGKGGYTF
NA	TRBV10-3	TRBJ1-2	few	TGTGCCATCAGTGATTCGGGGCAGGGAAGCTATGGCTACACCTTC	CAISDSGQGSYGYTF
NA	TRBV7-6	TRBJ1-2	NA	TGTGCCAGCAGCTCCGCCCTGAATGGGGGCTACACCTTC	CASSSALNGGYTF
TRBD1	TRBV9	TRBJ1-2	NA	TGTGCCAGCAGCCCTCGGGACAGGGACCCGGGTGGCTACACCTTC	CASSPRDRDPGGYTF
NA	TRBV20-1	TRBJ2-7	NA	TGCAGTGCCGAAAGTCGCGCCAACTCCTACGAGCAGTACTTC	CSAESRANSYEQYF
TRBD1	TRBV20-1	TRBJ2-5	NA	TGCAGTGCTATAAAGAGGGACAGGGCGGTGGACCAGTACTTC	CSAIKRDRAVDQYF
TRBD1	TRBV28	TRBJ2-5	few	TGTGCCAGCACCAGACAGGGGGCCCAAGAGACCCAGTACTTC	CASTRQGAQETQYF
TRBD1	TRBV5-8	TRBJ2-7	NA	TGTGCCAGCAGCTCTGACGGACAGGGGTACTACGAGCAGTACTTC	CASSSDGQGYYEQYF
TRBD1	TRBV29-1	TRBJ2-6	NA	TGCAGCGTTGTTGGGAGACAGGGGGACTCTGGGGCCAACGTCCTGACTTTC	CSVVGRQGDSGANVLTF
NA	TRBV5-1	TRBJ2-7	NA	TGCGCCAGCAGCTTGTCGACGGGGCTCGAGTACGAGCAGTACTTC	CASSLSTGLEYEQYF
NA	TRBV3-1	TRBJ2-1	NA	TGTGCCAGCAGCCAAGGGGGCATCTCCTACAATGAGCAGTTCTTC	CASSQGGISYNEQFF
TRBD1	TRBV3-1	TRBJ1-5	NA	TGTGCCAGCAGCCAAACGCGGGCAGGGGGCGGACAGCCCCAGCATTTT	CASSQTRAGGGQPQHF
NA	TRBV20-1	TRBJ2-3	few	TGCAGTGCGAAATTTCCGGGGGATACTAGCACAGATACGCAGTATTTT	CSAKFPGDTSTDTQYF
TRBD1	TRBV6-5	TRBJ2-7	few	TGTGCCAGCAGCTCCGGGACAGGGGGCTTCGAGCAGTACTTC	CASSSGTGGFEQYF
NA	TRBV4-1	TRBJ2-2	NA	TGCGCCAGCAGCCAAGATAGTCGATTGTCTGCGGCGGGCACCGGGGAGCTGTTTTTT	CASSQDSRLSAAGTGELFF
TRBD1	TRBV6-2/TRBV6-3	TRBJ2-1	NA	TGTGCCAGCAGCCGGGACAGGGGTTGGGATGAGCAGTTCTTC	CASSRDRGWDEQFF
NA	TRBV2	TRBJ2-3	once	TGTGCCAGCGGGATCCGAGATACGCAGTATTTT	CASGIRDTQYF
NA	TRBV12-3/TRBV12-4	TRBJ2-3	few	TGTGCCAGCAGTTTAGCAGGGTATGGAGATACGCAGTATTTT	CASSLAGYGDTQYF
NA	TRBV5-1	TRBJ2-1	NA	TGCGCCAGCTGCGCCGGGACCCGGTACAATGAGCAGTTCTTC	CASCAGTRYNEQFF
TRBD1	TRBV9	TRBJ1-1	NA	TGTGCCAGCAGCGTAGGGGACAGGGGGCTGAACACTGAAGCTTTTTTT	CASSVGDRGLNTEAFF
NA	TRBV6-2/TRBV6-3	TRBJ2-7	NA	TGTGCCAGCAGTTACTGGGGCAGTACCTACGAGCAGTACTTC	CASSYWGSTYEQYF
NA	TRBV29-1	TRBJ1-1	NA	TGCAGCGCCCCCGGGCAGGGGCACACTGAAGCTTTCTTT	CSAPGQGHTEAFF
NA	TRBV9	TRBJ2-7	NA	TGTGCCAGCAGCCCGGGGGTAGCCTACGAGCAGTACTTC	CASSPGVAYEQYF
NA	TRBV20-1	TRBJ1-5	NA	TGCAGTGCCAGAGGGGCAGGGTCCAATCAGCCCCAGCATTTT	CSARGAGSNQPQHF
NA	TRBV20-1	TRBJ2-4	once	TGCAGTGCTGGGGGGTCCGGACAAATTGTCGAAAACATTCAGTACTTC	CSAGGSGQIVENIQYF
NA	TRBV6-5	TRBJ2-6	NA	TGTGCCAGCAGTTACTCGAGCCTAGGTCGATCTGGGGCCAACGTCCTGACTTTC	CASSYSSLGRSGANVLTF
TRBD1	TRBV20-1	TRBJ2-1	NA	TGCAGTGCCAACGAACCACAGGGGGCGCGGAATGAGCAGTTCTTC	CSANEPQGARNEQFF
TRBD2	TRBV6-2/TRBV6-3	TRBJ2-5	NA	TGTGCCAGCAGCTCTGGGGCGGGGGGACACAATGAGCAGTACTTC	CASSSGAGGHNEQYF
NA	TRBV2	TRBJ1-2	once	TGTGCCAGCGGCGCCAGACAGGCCTATGGCTACACCTTC	CASGARQAYGYTF
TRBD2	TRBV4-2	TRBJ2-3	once	TGTGCCAGCAACGCAGGACTAGCAGATACGCAGTATTTT	CASNAGLADTQYF
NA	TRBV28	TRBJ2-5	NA	TGTGCCAGCAGAGGCCGGGAACTAAGACCCTCGGAAGAGACCCAGTACTTC	CASRGRELRPSEETQYF
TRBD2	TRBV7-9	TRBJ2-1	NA	TGTGCCAGCGTCCTCTCTAGCGGGGGGTCCCCGAACGGTGAGCAGTTCTTC	CASVLSSGGSPNGEQFF
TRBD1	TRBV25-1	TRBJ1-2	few	TGTGCCAGCAGTGCGGCAGGGGGTAATAACTATGGCTACACCTTC	CASSAAGGNNYGYTF
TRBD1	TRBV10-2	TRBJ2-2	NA	TGCGCCAGCACGGAGACAGGGGGTATCGGGGAGCTGTTTTTT	CASTETGGIGELFF
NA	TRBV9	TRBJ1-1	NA	TGTGCCAGCAGCGAGAGGGGTTACACTGAAGCTTTCTTT	CASSERGYTEAFF
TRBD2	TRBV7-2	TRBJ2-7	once	TGTGCCAGCAGCTTAGAGGGGACTAGCGGGGGCTACGAGCAGTACTTC	CASSLEGTSGGYEQYF
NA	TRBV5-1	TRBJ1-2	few	TGCGCCAGCAGCTCCCAAGGAGCTTATGGCTACACCTTC	CASSSQGAYGYTF
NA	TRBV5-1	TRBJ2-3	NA	TGCGCCAGCAGCTTTGTTGAGCCTAGCACAGATACGCAGTATTTT	CASSFVEPSTDTQYF
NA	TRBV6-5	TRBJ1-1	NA	TGTGCCAGCAGTGTAATGGGGAACACTGAAGCTTTCTTT	CASSVMGNTEAFF
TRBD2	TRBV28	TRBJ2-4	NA	TGTGCCAGCAGTTTTCGCGGGGGGTCCCTCGAAAACATTCAGTACTTC	CASSFRGGSLENIQYF
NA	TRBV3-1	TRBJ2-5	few	TGTGCCAGCAGCCCAGAGGGGGGGCAAAAGACCCAGTACTTC	CASSPEGGQKTQYF
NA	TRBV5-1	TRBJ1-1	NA	TGCGCCAGCAGCACCCGGGGTCCCAACACTGAAGCTTTCTTT	CASSTRGPNTEAFF
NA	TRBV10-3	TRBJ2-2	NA	TGTGCCATCAGTGCCGAACGGGGGAACACCGGGGAGCTGTTTTTT	CAISAERGNTGELFF
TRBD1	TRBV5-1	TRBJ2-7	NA	TGCGCCAGCGGAACAGGGGCCGGGTACGAGCAGTACTTC	CASGTGAGYEQYF
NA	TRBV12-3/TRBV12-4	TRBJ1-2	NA	TGTGCCAGCAGGGGCGGGGGGGGAAAGTATGGCTACACCTTC	CASRGGGGKYGYTF
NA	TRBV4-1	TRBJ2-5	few	TGCGCCAGCAGCCAAGGCCTCGGTCCAGAGTCAGAGACCCAGTACTTC	CASSQGLGPESETQYF